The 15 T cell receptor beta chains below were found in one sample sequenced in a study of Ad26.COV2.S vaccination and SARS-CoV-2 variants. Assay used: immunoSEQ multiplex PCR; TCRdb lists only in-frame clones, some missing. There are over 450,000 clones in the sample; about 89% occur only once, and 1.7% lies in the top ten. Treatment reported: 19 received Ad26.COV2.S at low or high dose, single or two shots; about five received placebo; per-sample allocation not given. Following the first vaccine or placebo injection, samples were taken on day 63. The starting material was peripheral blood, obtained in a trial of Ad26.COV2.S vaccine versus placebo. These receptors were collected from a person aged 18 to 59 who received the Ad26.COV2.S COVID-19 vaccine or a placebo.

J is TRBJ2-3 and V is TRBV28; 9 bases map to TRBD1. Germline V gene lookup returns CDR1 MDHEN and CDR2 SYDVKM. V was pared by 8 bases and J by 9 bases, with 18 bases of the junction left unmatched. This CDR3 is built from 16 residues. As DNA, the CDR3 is TGTGCCAGCGCCGCGCCGGGGACAGGGATCATCGGGACGCAGTATTTT. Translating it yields CASAAPGTGIIGTQYF.

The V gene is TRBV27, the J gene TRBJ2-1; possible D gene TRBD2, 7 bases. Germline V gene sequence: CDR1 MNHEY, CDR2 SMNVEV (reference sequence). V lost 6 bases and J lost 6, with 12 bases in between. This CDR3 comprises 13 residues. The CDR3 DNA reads TGTGCCAGCAGAAGAGGGGGGGGCAATGAGCAGTTCTTC. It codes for CASRRGGGNEQFF.

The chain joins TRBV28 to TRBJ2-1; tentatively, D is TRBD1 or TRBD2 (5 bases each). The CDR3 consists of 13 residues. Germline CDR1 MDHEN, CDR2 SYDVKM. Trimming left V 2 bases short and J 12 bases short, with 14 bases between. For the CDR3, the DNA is TGTGCCAGCAGTTTACGGGGACCGGTCGTGCAGTTCTTC. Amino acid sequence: CASSLRGPVVQFF.

The CDR3 protein is CASTRDRAYGYTF. Written as DNA, the CDR3 is TGTGCCAGCACCAGAGACAGGGCCTATGGCTACACCTTC. The V gene is TRBV28, the J gene TRBJ1-2; TRBD1 aligns across 7 bases. CDR1 is MDHEN, CDR2 SYDVKM, per germline. This CDR3 region has 13 residues. V lost 7 bases to trimming and J lost 4 bases; unmatched junction nucleotides: 6.

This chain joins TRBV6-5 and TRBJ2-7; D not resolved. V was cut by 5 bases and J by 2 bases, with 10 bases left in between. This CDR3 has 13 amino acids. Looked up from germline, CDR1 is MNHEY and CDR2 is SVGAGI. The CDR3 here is CASSKGRTYEQYF. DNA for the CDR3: TGTGCCAGCAGTAAGGGCAGAACCTACGAGCAGTACTTC.

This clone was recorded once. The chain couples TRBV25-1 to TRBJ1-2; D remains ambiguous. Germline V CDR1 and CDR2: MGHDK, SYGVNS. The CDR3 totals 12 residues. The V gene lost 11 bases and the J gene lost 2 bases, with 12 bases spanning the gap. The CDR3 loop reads CAAGGLNYGYTF. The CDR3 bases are TGTGCCGCAGGCGGGTTGAACTATGGCTACACCTTC.

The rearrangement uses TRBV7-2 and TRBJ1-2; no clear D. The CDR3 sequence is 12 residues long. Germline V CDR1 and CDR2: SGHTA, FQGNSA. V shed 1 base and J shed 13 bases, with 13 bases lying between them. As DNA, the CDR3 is TGTGCCAGCAGCTTAGACGGTAGGCGTGTCACCTTC. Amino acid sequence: CASSLDGRRVTF.

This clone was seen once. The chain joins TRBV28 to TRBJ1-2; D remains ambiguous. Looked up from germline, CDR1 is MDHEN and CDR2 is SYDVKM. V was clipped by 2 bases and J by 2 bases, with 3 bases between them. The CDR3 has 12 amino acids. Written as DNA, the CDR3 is TGTGCCAGCAGTTTACTGAACTATGGCTACACCTTC. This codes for CASSLLNYGYTF.

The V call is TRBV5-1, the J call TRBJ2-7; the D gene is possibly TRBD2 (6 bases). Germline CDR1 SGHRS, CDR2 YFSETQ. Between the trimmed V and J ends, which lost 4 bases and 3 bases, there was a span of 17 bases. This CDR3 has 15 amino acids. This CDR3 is CASSRSRGKDYEQYF. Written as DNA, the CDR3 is TGCGCCAGCAGCCGGAGCCGGGGGAAAGACTACGAGCAGTACTTC.

The CDR3 DNA follows: TGTGCCGCACAGGGGGCAGGTGGAAACACCATATATTTT. As protein: CAAQGAGGNTIYF. This sequence joins TRBV10-3 and TRBJ1-3, with 9 bases that match TRBD1. Trimming cost V 11 bases and J 3 bases; bases outside gene matches: 5. The CDR3 length is 13 residues. Germline CDR1 is ENHRY and CDR2 is SYGVKD.

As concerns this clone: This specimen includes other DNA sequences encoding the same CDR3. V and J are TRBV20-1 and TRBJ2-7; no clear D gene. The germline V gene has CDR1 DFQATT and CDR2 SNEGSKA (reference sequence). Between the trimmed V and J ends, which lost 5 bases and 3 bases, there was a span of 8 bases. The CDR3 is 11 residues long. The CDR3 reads CSARINYEQYF. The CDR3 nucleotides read TGCAGTGCTCGAATCAACTACGAGCAGTACTTC.

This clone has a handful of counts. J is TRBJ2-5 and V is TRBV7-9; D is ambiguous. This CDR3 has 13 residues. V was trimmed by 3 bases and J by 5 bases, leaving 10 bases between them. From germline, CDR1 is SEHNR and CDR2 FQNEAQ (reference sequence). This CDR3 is CASSFASMETQYF. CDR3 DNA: TGTGCCAGCAGCTTCGCTAGTATGGAGACCCAGTACTTC. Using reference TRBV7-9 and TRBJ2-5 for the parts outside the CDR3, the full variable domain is DTGVSQNPRHKITKRGQNVTFRCDPISEHNRLYWYRQTLGQGPEFLTYFQNEAQLEKSRLLSDRFSAERPKGSFSTLEIQRTEQGDSAMYLCASSFASMETQYFGPGTRLLVL.

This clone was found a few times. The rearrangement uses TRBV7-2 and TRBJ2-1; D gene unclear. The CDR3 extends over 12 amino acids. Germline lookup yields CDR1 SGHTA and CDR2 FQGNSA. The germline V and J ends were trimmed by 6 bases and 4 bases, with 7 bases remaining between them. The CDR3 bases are TGTGCCAGCAGTCTACTTTACAATGAGCAGTTCTTC. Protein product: CASSLLYNEQFF.

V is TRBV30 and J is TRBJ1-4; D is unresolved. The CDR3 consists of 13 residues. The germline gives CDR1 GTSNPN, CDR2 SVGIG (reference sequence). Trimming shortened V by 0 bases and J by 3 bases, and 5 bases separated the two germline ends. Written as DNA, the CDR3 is TGTGCCTGGAGTGTAGGTTCTAATGAAAAACTGTTTTTT. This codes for CAWSVGSNEKLFF.

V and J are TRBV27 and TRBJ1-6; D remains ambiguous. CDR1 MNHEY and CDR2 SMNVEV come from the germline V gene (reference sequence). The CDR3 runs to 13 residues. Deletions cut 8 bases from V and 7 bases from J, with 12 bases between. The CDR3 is CASGRTGNSPLHF. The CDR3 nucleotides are TGTGCCAGCGGAAGGACGGGAAATTCACCCCTCCACTTT.